This TCR beta chain was observed in a study of control samples from healthy donors and cancer patients (dated by TCRdb to the early 2020s). Remarks on this clone: The antigen this receptor binds is unknown. No much larger clone exists at a distance of one base, and base qualities are not known.

There are 16 amino acids in the CDR3, from cysteine to phenylalanine inclusive. Only CDR3 DNA remains: 48 bases, in frame from the first base. The junction shows trimming of 2 bases on V and 0 bases on J, plus 11 bases between the germline ends. According to the germline V gene, CDR1 reads MNHNS and CDR2 reads SASEGT. Libraries were prepared through the immunoSEQ multiplex PCR assay. Held by TCRdb, this immuneACCESS table contains in-frame sequences only and omits some clones. Under half of the omission traces to an unresolved V gene where checked; the cause of the rest is unknown. This sample holds around 50,000 clones; approximately 89% were observed only once. Around 1.6% of the sample comes from the top ten.

This TCR derives from a man aged 40-55 years with colorectal cancer. The chain links TRBV6-1 with TRBJ1-5; confidence is insufficient to name the D gene. Sequencing was carried out using PBMCs. Read as DNA, the sequence is TGTGCCAGCAGTGAAATTAGGCAGACTAGCAATCAGCCCCAGCATTTT. This codes for CASSEIRQTSNQPQHF.